This T cell receptor (beta chain) appears in the sequencing data of a study of chemoradiotherapy in HPV16-positive cancers. Whole-study findings and limits: HPV-specific T cells were functionally defined from only a couple of HPV16-positive patients. In HPV16-positive patients, HPV-responsive T-cell expansion tracked better recurrence-free survival.

Concerning this clone: Its matching antigen is unknown.

Samples were taken several times over chemoradiotherapy. V lost 2 bases and J lost 3, with 17 bases in between. The V gene's germline CDR1 is MDHEN and CDR2 SYDVKM. The CDR3 extends over 17 amino acids. Sequencing was performed with immunoSEQ multiplex PCR; in TCRdb, only in-frame clones are kept and a portion is missing. Of around 68,000 clones listed, about 88% are singletons. The genes are TRBV28 and TRBJ1-5, with a tentative D call TRBD1 (5 bases). The sample here was blood, taken from a patient who underwent chemoradiotherapy. This TCR derives from a human donor with HPV-associated anogenital cancer. CDR3 DNA: TGTGCCAGCAGTTTAGCAGGGACGAGTTCAAACAATCAGCCCCAGCATTTT. Translating gives CASSLAGTSSNNQPQHF.